The 15 T cell receptor beta chains below come from one sample, sequenced in a study of blood T cell repertoires in COVID-19 (dated by TCRdb to about 2020). Preparation of the library involved the immunoSEQ multiplex PCR assay. The clones in this table, taken by TCRdb from immuneACCESS, are in-frame only. Not every clone is retained; where verified, under half of the shortfall comes from an unresolved V gene, and the cause of the rest is unknown. The sample table records 130,000 or so clones; 70% to 80% of these occur just once. The ten largest make up roughly 15% of the sample. The specimen sequenced was peripheral blood. Receptors were obtained from a man aged 45-60 years with acute or convalescent COVID-19.

V and J are TRBV12-3 or TRBV12-4 and TRBJ2-4; D gene ambiguous. V was trimmed by 7 bases and J by 8 bases, leaving 12 bases between them. The CDR3 is made up of 12 amino acids. Here the CDR3 reads CASKSEVDIQYF. The CDR3 coding sequence is TGTGCCAGCAAGTCAGAGGTTGACATTCAGTACTTC.

The rearrangement uses TRBV27 and TRBJ2-2; no definite D call. The CDR3 totals 14 residues. The germline CDR1 and CDR2 sequences are MNHEY and SMNVEV (reference sequence). V lost 3 bases and J 0 bases, leaving 5 bases between the germline ends. CDR3 sequence reads: CASSLFTNTGELFF. CDR3 DNA: TGTGCCAGCAGTTTGTTCACGAACACCGGGGAGCTGTTTTTT.

V is TRBV25-1 and J is TRBJ1-2; D unresolved. CDR1 MGHDK and CDR2 SYGVNS come from the germline V gene. V was shortened by 2 bases and J by 1 base, with 8 bases between the two germline ends. The CDR3 length is 14 residues. The CDR3 coding sequence is TGTGCCAGCAGTGAAGGCGGCGGTAACTATGGCTACACCTTC. Translating gives CASSEGGGNYGYTF.

The V and J genes are TRBV19 and TRBJ2-2, with unresolved D. V was trimmed by 2 bases and J by 4 bases, leaving 8 bases between them. The CDR3 sequence is 14 residues long. Germline V gene data show CDR1 as LNHDA and CDR2 as SQIVND (reference sequence). CDR3 sequence (DNA): TGTGCCAGTAGTATAATGCAGTCCACCGGGGAGCTGTTTTTT. This codes for CASSIMQSTGELFF.

The rearrangement uses TRBV5-1 and TRBJ1-1, with 11 bases identical to TRBD1. The junction had 3 bases not matched to a gene; V was cut back by 0 bases and J by 5 bases. Germline V lookup: CDR1 SGHRS, CDR2 YFSETQ. CDR3 length equals 15 residues. CDR3 nucleotides: TGCGCCAGCAGCTTGGCCAGGGACAGGGGGACTGAAGCTTTCTTT. Protein product: CASSLARDRGTEAFF.

This chain connects TRBV30 to TRBJ1-1; TRBD1 might be the D (5 bases). Germline V CDR1 and CDR2: GTSNPN, SVGIG (reference sequence). Trimming took off 3 bases at V and 5 bases at J, with 13 bases between the two ends. The CDR3 length is 13 residues. The CDR3 sequence: CAWSVSGTTEAFF. CDR3 nucleotide sequence: TGTGCCTGGAGCGTCTCCGGGACTACTGAAGCTTTCTTT.

This clone has just a few counts. The genes are TRBV30 and TRBJ1-6, with D possibly matching TRBD1 (5 bases). The CDR3 has 13 amino acids. V shed 5 bases and J shed 9 bases, with 14 bases lying between them. The germline gives CDR1 GTSNPN, CDR2 SVGIG (reference sequence). The CDR3 protein is CAWAGQGSSPLHF. In DNA, the CDR3 is TGTGCCTGGGCTGGGCAGGGCAGTTCACCCCTCCACTTT.

This clone was seen a single time. The V gene is TRBV19, the J gene TRBJ2-3; maybe TRBD2 (5 bases). CDR3 length equals 15 residues. The germline CDR1 and CDR2 sequences are LNHDA and SQIVND (reference sequence). Trimming removed 3 bases from V and 3 bases from J, with 13 bases in between. The CDR3 nucleotides read TGTGCCAGTAGTATTTCGGGATGGGAGACAGATACGCAGTATTTT. It encodes CASSISGWETDTQYF.

V usage is TRBV12-1 and J usage is TRBJ1-2; the table's D call of TRBD1 was not tested on the DNA. TRBV12-1 is a documented pseudogene. This CDR3 contains 15 residues. Here the CDR3 reads CASSFLGRGRSGYTF. The CDR3, as DNA: TGTGCCAGCAGCTTTTTGGGCAGGGGTCGGTCTGGCTACACCTTC.

This clone was seen a single time. The V call is TRBV19, the J call TRBJ2-2, with D tentatively TRBD2 (5 bases). The V gene lost 6 bases and the J gene lost 4 bases, with 12 bases spanning the gap. There are 14 residues in the CDR3. Germline values: CDR1 LNHDA, CDR2 SQIVND (reference sequence). CDR3 sequence (DNA): TGTGCCAGTAGGTACCCGGGATTCACCGGGGAGCTGTTTTTT. It encodes CASRYPGFTGELFF. The full variable domain, with the rest looked up from reference TRBV19 and TRBJ2-2, is DGGITQSPKYLFRKEGQNVTLSCEQNLNHDAMYWYRQDPGQGLRLIYYSQIVNDFQKGDIAEGYSVSREKKESFPLTVTSAQKNPTAFYLCASRYPGFTGELFFGEGSRLTVL.

This clone was detected once. The chain recombines TRBV6-5 with TRBJ2-2; 12 bases match TRBD2. The trim removed 4 bases at V and 5 bases at J, leaving 2 bases unmatched. The length of the CDR3 is 15 residues. In germline, CDR1 is MNHEY, CDR2 SVGAGI. CDR3 sequence: CASSWTSGATGELFF. For the CDR3, the DNA is TGTGCCAGCAGTTGGACTAGCGGGGCTACCGGGGAGCTGTTTTTT.

The table lists this clone with many counts. The chain has TRBV6-1 and TRBJ2-2; a weak D match, TRBD1 (6 bases). The CDR3 runs to 14 residues. The germline V gene has CDR1 MNHNS and CDR2 SASEGT. Trimming removed 3 bases at V and 7 bases at J, with 12 bases between. Here the CDR3 reads CASSEIQGSGELFF. The CDR3 coding sequence is TGTGCCAGCAGTGAGATACAGGGAAGCGGGGAGCTGTTTTTT.

The rearrangement joins TRBV3-1 (or the pseudogene TRBV3-2) to TRBJ1-1, with 10 bases identical to TRBD1. The length of the CDR3 is 16 residues. The V gene end was trimmed by 4 bases and the J gene end by 5 bases; junction bases not matched to a gene: 10. Germline V CDR1 and CDR2: LGHDT, YNNKEL (reference sequence). CDR3 sequence reads: CASSREIGTGVTEAFF. CDR3 nucleotide sequence: TGTGCCAGCAGCCGAGAAATAGGGACAGGGGTAACTGAAGCTTTCTTT.

The genes are TRBV5-4 and TRBJ2-3, with D possibly matching TRBD2 (6 bases). With 0 bases removed from V and 6 bases from J, the gap between germline ends came to 11 bases. The CDR3 consists of 14 residues. Germline V gene lookup returns CDR1 SGHNT and CDR2 YYREEE (reference sequence). The CDR3 sequence is CASSLEGGVDTQYF. The CDR3 region has the DNA TGTGCCAGCAGCTTGGAGGGCGGGGTGGATACGCAGTATTTT.

The chain has TRBV18 and TRBJ1-2; TRBD1 matches 8 bases. Germline CDR1 is KGHSH and CDR2 is LQKENI. This CDR3 has 16 residues. J gave up 0 bases and V 3 bases, and 6 bases lay outside the gene matches. CDR3 in amino acids: CASSPTGGISNYGYTF. The CDR3 DNA follows: TGTGCCAGCTCACCTACAGGGGGGATTTCTAACTATGGCTACACCTTC.